The TCR beta chain under discussion was sequenced for a study of blood T cells in healthy people across ages. This clonotype has at least ten counts. The V gene end was trimmed by 4 bases and the J gene end by 4 bases; junction bases not matched to a gene: 5. The CDR3 contains 14 residues. A J-beta primer mix and a sample-barcoded 5' primer were used in a second PCR of about 7 to 12 cycles. Each sample provided no less than 3 million CDR3-containing paired-end reads. One entry per CDR3 protein results from TCRdb running MiXCR on the 5' RACE reads. There are hundreds of thousands of distinct CDR3 sequences in the sample; around 45% occur only once, and 30% to 40% lies in the top ten.

The origin of this receptor is a woman aged 60-75 years in good health. The V and J genes are TRBV12-3 or TRBV12-4 and TRBJ2-5; 8 bases line up with TRBD1. The sequencing sample was made of blood. This chain's CDR3 is CASSSWDRRETQYF. CDR3 DNA sequence: TGTGCCAGCAGTTCCTGGGACAGGCGAGAGACCCAGTACTTC.